Below are 10 T cell receptor beta chains sequenced from a single sample in a study of T cell responses to AZD1222 COVID-19 vaccine listed by TCRdb under 2021. Libraries were prepared through the immunoSEQ multiplex PCR assay. TCRdb obtained this table from immuneACCESS and retained in-frame rearrangements with V and J assigned. These tables miss some clones; where compared with another copy, unresolved V genes account for less than half of the shortfall, and the remainder is unexplained. In this sample the table shows 95,000 to 100,000 clones, 91% of which occur a single time. The ten largest account for around 8% of the sample. Explained via the paper, the time point label denotes: about 28 days (+/-7) after the second vaccine dose. The source was peripheral blood, collected 28 days after the second AZD1222 dose. These receptors all stem from an adult who received the AZD1222 COVID-19 vaccine.

The chain uses TRBV19 and TRBJ2-1; 11 bases agree with TRBD2. The V segment lost 4 bases and the J segment 5 bases; nucleotides outside the gene matches: 4. The CDR3 extends over 15 amino acids. Germline V CDR1 and CDR2: LNHDA, SQIVND (reference sequence). The CDR3 DNA follows: TGTGCCAGTAGTAATATAGCGGGAGGGAACAATGAGCAGTTCTTC. It encodes CASSNIAGGNNEQFF.

V is TRBV11-2 and J is TRBJ2-1; 8 positions match TRBD2. This CDR3 spans 15 amino acids. V dropped 1 base and J dropped 7; count of bases not matched to a gene: 6. Germline assignment: CDR1 SGHAT and CDR2 FQNNGV. The CDR3 sequence is CASSLAQREWNEQFF. CDR3 bases: TGTGCCAGCAGCTTAGCTCAGCGGGAGTGGAATGAGCAGTTCTTC.

The V and J genes are TRBV7-9 and TRBJ2-1; TRBD2 matches at 9 bases. J lost 8 bases, V lost 0 bases, and 2 bases had no gene match. The CDR3 sequence is 14 residues long. Germline CDR1 is SEHNR and CDR2 is FQNEAQ (reference sequence). The CDR3 reads CASSLARLADEQFF. As DNA, the CDR3 is TGTGCCAGCAGCTTAGCGCGACTAGCGGATGAGCAGTTCTTC.

The CDR3 region has the DNA TGCGCCAGCAGCCCTGGGGCAGGGAGCACCGGGGAGCTGTTTTTT. This encodes CASSPGAGSTGELFF. The chain combines TRBV4-1 with TRBJ2-2; D might be TRBD1 or TRBD2, each matching 5 bases. This CDR3 is 15 amino acids long. V was trimmed by 4 bases and J by 4 bases, leaving 13 bases between them. CDR1 is MGHRA and CDR2 is YSYEKL in the germline V gene.

The V gene is TRBV6-1, the J gene TRBJ2-7; the match to TRBD1 covers 8 bases. The V gene end was trimmed by 1 base and the J gene end by 1 base; junction bases not matched to a gene: 12. The CDR3 spans 18 residues. The germline gives CDR1 MNHNS, CDR2 SASEGT. As DNA, the CDR3 is TGTGCCAGCAGTGAAGGATGGTCAGGGGGCACGCTTTCCTACGAGCAGTACTTC. Protein: CASSEGWSGGTLSYEQYF.

The rearrangement uses TRBV18 and TRBJ1-2, with 9 bases fitting TRBD1. This CDR3 spans 15 amino acids. V lost 5 bases to trimming and J lost 4 bases; unmatched junction nucleotides: 8. Germline V gene data show CDR1 as KGHSH and CDR2 as LQKENI. In DNA, the CDR3 is TGTGCCAGCTCATTGGACAGGGGCGGTGGCTATGGCTACACCTTC. Translation gives CASSLDRGGGYGYTF.

The rearrangement joins TRBV2 to TRBJ1-5; D ambiguous. The germline gives CDR1 SNHLY, CDR2 FYNNEI. This CDR3 has 13 residues. V dropped 5 bases and J dropped 0 bases, with 5 bases sitting between them. The CDR3 sequence: CASSRDSNQPQHF. CDR3 nucleotides: TGTGCCAGCAGTAGGGATAGCAATCAGCCCCAGCATTTT.

The rearrangement joins TRBV6-5 to TRBJ1-1; 7 nucleotides agree with TRBD1. Trimming took 6 bases from V and 5 from J; bases not matched to a gene: 9. The CDR3 contains 14 residues. Germline V gives CDR1 MNHEY, CDR2 SVGAGI. The CDR3 loop reads CASSPTGRETEAFF. The DNA of the CDR3 is TGTGCCAGCAGCCCGACAGGGAGGGAGACTGAAGCTTTCTTT.

The chain links TRBV13 to TRBJ2-3; D is unresolved. Germline lookup yields CDR1 PRHDT and CDR2 FYEKMQ (reference sequence). The CDR3 extends over 14 amino acids. Trimming removed 0 bases from V and 5 bases from J, with 9 bases in between. The CDR3 DNA follows: TGTGCCAGCAGCTTAGGGCTAATAGAAGATACGCAGTATTTT. The encoded protein is CASSLGLIEDTQYF. Full variable domain (remainder filled in from reference TRBV13 and TRBJ2-3): AAGVIQSPRHLIKEKRETATLKCYPIPRHDTVYWYQQGPGQDPQFLISFYEKMQSDKGSIPDRFSAQQFSDYHSELNMSSLELGDSALYFCASSLGLIEDTQYFGPGTRLTVL.

This sequence joins TRBV5-8 and TRBJ1-2; D is perhaps TRBD1 (6 bases). Germline V lookup: CDR1 SGHTS, CDR2 YDEGEE. CDR3 length: 13 residues. Deletions cut 1 base from V and 7 bases from J, with 11 bases between. The chain's CDR3 is CASSLISRGGYTF. CDR3 nucleotides: TGTGCCAGCAGCTTGATCTCCAGGGGTGGCTACACCTTC.